This is a list of T cell receptor beta chains from one sample in a study of Tregs in tolerant kidney transplant recipients. The assay was immunoSEQ multiplex PCR, and TCRdb's table has in-frame clones only and misses some. The table includes about 240,000 clones, about 86% detected once. The sequencing input was CD4+ T cells from blood. Source of these receptors: a human donor in good health. Both conserved end residues are part of each CDR3. Fields, in order: V gene, D gene, clone size, J gene, CDR3 protein, CDR3 DNA. D genes are given only for firm matches. Clone size is shown for a subset of rows, as once, few, many or a class of expanded clone.

TRBV11-2	.	once	TRBJ1-2	CASSLLAGAYGYTF	TGTGCCAGCAGCTTACTGGCAGGGGCCTATGGCTACACCTTC
TRBV7-2	TRBD2	.	TRBJ2-7	CASSLGGTSGRAYEQYF	TGTGCCAGCAGCTTAGGGGGGACTAGCGGGAGAGCATACGAGCAGTACTTC
TRBV9	.	.	TRBJ2-2	CASSTRGNTGELFF	TGTGCCAGCAGCACCCGGGGTAACACCGGGGAGCTGTTTTTT
TRBV10-3	TRBD1	.	TRBJ1-1	CATGQGRITEAFF	TGTGCCACCGGACAGGGAAGGATCACTGAAGCTTTCTTT
TRBV19	TRBD1	.	TRBJ2-3	CASSISQGAYTDTQYF	TGTGCCAGTAGTATTTCACAGGGGGCCTACACAGATACGCAGTATTTT
TRBV27	TRBD1	.	TRBJ2-1	CASSLFGTAHNEQFF	TGTGCCAGCAGTTTATTTGGGACAGCTCACAATGAGCAGTTCTTC
TRBV11-2	.	.	TRBJ1-1	CASDSSTMNTEAFF	TGTGCCAGCGACAGTAGCACCATGAACACTGAAGCTTTCTTT
TRBV6-5	TRBD1	.	TRBJ2-2	CASRPGQGHTGELFF	TGTGCCAGCAGGCCGGGACAGGGGCACACCGGGGAGCTGTTTTTT
TRBV5-1	.	.	TRBJ2-2	CASSPRGVVTGELFF	TGCGCCAGCAGCCCCCGTGGGGTAGTGACCGGGGAGCTGTTTTTT
TRBV11-2	.	.	TRBJ2-5	CASSLEIKGTQYF	TGTGCCAGCAGCTTAGAAATTAAGGGGACCCAGTACTTC
TRBV7-2	TRBD1	.	TRBJ2-7	CASSSMTGAAYEQYF	TGTGCCAGCAGCTCCATGACAGGGGCGGCCTACGAGCAGTACTTC
TRBV6-6	.	.	TRBJ1-3	CASSPGRSSGNTIYF	TGTGCCAGCAGCCCGGGACGCAGCTCTGGAAACACCATATATTTT
TRBV5-1	TRBD1	.	TRBJ2-3	CASSQQGAEDTQYF	TGCGCCAGCAGCCAACAGGGGGCGGAAGATACGCAGTATTTT
TRBV5-1	.	.	TRBJ2-1	CASSVRAYGEQFF	TGCGCCAGCAGCGTCCGGGCCTACGGGGAGCAGTTCTTC
TRBV2	.	.	TRBJ1-5	CASNENSNQPQHF	TGTGCCAGCAACGAGAATAGCAATCAGCCCCAGCATTTT
TRBV19	TRBD2	.	TRBJ2-1	CASTDKAGEWYNEQFF	TGTGCCAGTACCGATAAAGCGGGAGAATGGTACAATGAGCAGTTCTTC
TRBV30	TRBD1	.	TRBJ2-3	CAWSVGYDRGSQYF	TGTGCCTGGAGTGTGGGGTACGACAGGGGATCGCAGTATTTT
TRBV6-1	.	.	TRBJ1-4	CASSDGSNEKLFF	TGTGCCAGCAGTGACGGGTCTAATGAAAAACTGTTTTTT
TRBV18	.	.	TRBJ1-2	CASSPGTHNVYGYTF	TGTGCCAGCTCACCCGGGACCCACAACGTCTATGGCTACACCTTC
TRBV5-1	.	once	TRBJ1-1	CASSPEAVPNTEAFF	TGCGCCAGCAGCCCCGAGGCGGTTCCGAACACTGAAGCTTTCTTT
TRBV7-7	TRBD1	.	TRBJ2-3	CASSPQGGTTDTQYF	TGTGCTAGCAGCCCACAGGGGGGTACCACAGATACGCAGTATTTT
TRBV29-1	.	.	TRBJ2-5	CSVESAAQETQYF	TGCAGCGTTGAGTCGGCAGCTCAAGAGACCCAGTACTTC
TRBV6-6	TRBD1	.	TRBJ2-7	CASSRQGYEQYF	TGTGCCAGCAGTAGACAGGGCTACGAGCAGTACTTC
TRBV7-3	.	.	TRBJ1-5	CASSLGHNQPQHF	TGTGCCAGCAGCTTGGGCCACAATCAGCCCCAGCATTTT
TRBV14	.	.	TRBJ1-2	CASSQVGHYRDYGYTF	TGTGCCAGCAGCCAAGTGGGTCACTACAGGGATTATGGCTACACCTTC
TRBV21-1	.	.	TRBJ2-1	CASSKGKGFGGRISYNEQFF	TGTGCCAGCAGCAAAGGAAAGGGATTCGGCGGGAGAATCTCCTACAATGAGCAGTTCTTC